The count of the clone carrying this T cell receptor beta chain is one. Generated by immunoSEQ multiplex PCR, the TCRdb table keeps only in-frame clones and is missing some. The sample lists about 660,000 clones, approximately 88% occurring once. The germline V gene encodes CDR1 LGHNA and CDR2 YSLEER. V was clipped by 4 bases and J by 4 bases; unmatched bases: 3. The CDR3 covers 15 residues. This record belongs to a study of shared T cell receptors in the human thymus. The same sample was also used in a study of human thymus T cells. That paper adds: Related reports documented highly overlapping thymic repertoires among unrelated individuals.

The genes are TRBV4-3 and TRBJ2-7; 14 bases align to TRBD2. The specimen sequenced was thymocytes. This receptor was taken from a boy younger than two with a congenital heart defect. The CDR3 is CASSPGLAGGYEQYF. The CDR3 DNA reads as TGCGCCAGCAGCCCCGGACTAGCGGGAGGATACGAGCAGTACTTC.